The sequence of this T cell receptor beta chain was determined in a study of relationships among human T cell subsets. Anti-CD45RO beads selected memory T cells out of the CD45RA-negative fraction. From mRNA, alpha and beta CDR3 regions were amplified using semiquantitative ARM-PCR. Tagged nested gene-specific primers were used first, then communal superprimers amplified exponentially. TCRdb reprocessed the multiplex PCR reads via MiXCR and lists one record per CDR3 protein. This table has thousands of distinct CDR3 sequences, roughly 55% appearing once. The CDR3 sequence is 15 residues long. CDR1 is MDHEN and CDR2 is SYDVKM in the germline V gene. Trimming took 11 bases from V and 2 from J; bases not matched to a gene: 10.

Specimen: memory T cells sorted from blood. The chain joins TRBV28 to TRBJ2-2; 8 bases line up with TRBD1. The source of this sequence is a man aged 35 to 55 in good health. Here the CDR3 DNA reads TGTGCCGGCCAGAGGTCAGGGGGCAACACCGGGGAGCTGTTTTTT. This codes for CAGQRSGGNTGELFF.